Below, one TCR beta chain is given with its context. Reverse transcription of roughly 0.5 to 1 ug RNA was carried out with random hexamers. Each CDR3 protein is one row after TCRdb ran MiXCR on the immunoSEQ multiplex PCR reads. The sample has 150,000 or so distinct CDR3 sequences; approximately 94% are singletons. This record belongs to a study of CD8 T cells in Susac syndrome. Sample: CD4+ T cells from PBMCs. The TCR sequence derives from a human donor with multiple sclerosis.

CDR3 bases: TGTGCCAGCAGCCCCCGACTAGCGGGAACCACAGATACGCAGTATTTT. Protein sequence: CASSPRLAGTTDTQYF. The V and J genes are TRBV7-9 and TRBJ2-3, with 11 positions matching TRBD2. CDR1 SEHNR and CDR2 FQNEAQ come from the germline V gene (reference sequence). There are 16 residues in the CDR3. V gave up 5 bases and J gave up 2 bases; unmatched junction bases: 6.